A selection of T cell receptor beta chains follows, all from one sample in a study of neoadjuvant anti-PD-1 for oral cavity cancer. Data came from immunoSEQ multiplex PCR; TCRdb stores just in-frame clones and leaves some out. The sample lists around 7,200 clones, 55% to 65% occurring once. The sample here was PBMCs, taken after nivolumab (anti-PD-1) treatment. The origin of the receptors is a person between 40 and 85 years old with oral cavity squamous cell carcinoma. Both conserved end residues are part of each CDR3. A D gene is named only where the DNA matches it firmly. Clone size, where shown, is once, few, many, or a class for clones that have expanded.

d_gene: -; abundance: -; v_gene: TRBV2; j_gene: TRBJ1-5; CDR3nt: TGTGCCAGCAGTGAATCGCAGTACCGCTATAGCAATCAGCCCCAGCATTTT; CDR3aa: CASSESQYRYSNQPQHF
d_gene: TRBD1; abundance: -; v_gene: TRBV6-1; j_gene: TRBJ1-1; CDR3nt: TGTGCCAGCAGTGCTAACAGGGGCCAGACCGCTGAAGCTTTCTTT; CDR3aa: CASSANRGQTAEAFF
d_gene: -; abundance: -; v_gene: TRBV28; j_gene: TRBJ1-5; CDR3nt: TGTGCCAGCAGTTTTATCCTGGGCTCCAACCCCAATCAGCCCCAGCATTTT; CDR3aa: CASSFILGSNPNQPQHF
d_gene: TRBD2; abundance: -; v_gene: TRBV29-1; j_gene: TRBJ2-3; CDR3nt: TGCAGCGTTGAATTGTCGTGGGGGGGTAGAGGCACAGATACGCAGTATTTT; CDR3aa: CSVELSWGGRGTDTQYF
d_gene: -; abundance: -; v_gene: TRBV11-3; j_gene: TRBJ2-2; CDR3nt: TGTGCCAGCAGCTTAGGGGGACAAGACACCGGGGAGCTGTTTTTT; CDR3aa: CASSLGGQDTGELFF
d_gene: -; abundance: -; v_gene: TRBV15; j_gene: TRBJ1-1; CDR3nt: TGTGCCACCAGCAGAGATGTCGAGGGCGGAGGTGAAGCTTTCTTT; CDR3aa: CATSRDVEGGGEAFF
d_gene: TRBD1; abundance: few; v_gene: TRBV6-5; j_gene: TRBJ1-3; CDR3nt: TGTGCCAGCAGTTTACTCACAGGGGTCGGAAACACCATATATTTT; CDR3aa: CASSLLTGVGNTIYF
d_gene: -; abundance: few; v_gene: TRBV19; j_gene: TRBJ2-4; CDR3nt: TGTGCCAGTAGTAAACAGGGATTGGACATTCAGTACTTC; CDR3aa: CASSKQGLDIQYF
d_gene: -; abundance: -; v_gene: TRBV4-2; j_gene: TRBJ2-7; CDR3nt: TGTGCCAGCAGCCAAATCTGGGGACAAGCCTACGAGCAGTACTTC; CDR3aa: CASSQIWGQAYEQYF
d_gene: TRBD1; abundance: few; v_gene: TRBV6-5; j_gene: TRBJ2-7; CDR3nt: TGTGCCAGCAGTTACTCGGAACAGGGGGCGTACGAGCAGTACTTC; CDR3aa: CASSYSEQGAYEQYF
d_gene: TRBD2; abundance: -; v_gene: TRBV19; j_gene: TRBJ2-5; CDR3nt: TGTGCCAGTAGTATTGGCGGGGGGCCGGGAGAGACCCAGTACTTC; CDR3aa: CASSIGGGPGETQYF
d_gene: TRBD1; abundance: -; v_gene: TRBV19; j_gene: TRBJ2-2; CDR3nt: TGTGCCAGTAGAATGACAGGGTCGAACACCGGGGAGCTGTTTTTT; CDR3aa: CASRMTGSNTGELFF
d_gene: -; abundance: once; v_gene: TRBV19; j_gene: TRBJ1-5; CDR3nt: TGTGCCAGTAGTATAGTTACAGGGAACCAGCCCCAGCATTTT; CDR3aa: CASSIVTGNQPQHF
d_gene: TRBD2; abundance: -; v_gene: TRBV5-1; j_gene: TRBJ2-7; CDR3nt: TGCGCCAGCAGAGGACTAGCGGGACTTTACGAGCAGTACTTC; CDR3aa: CASRGLAGLYEQYF
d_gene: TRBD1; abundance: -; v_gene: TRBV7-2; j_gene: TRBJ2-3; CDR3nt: TGTGCCAGCAGGGTAACCGGGACAGGGCACACAGATACGCAGTATTTT; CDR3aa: CASRVTGTGHTDTQYF
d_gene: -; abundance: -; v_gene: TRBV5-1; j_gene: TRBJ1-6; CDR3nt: TGCGCCAGCAGCCTGGTATCAGGACAGCTTGATAATTCACCCCTCCACTTT; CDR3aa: CASSLVSGQLDNSPLHF
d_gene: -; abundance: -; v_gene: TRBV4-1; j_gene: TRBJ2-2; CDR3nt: TGCGCCAGCACTAGACAGGACAACACCGGGGAGCTGTTTTTT; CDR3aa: CASTRQDNTGELFF
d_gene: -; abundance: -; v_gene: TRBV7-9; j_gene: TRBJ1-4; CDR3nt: TGTGCCAGCAGCTTAGCCGGGTTTGAAAAACTGTTTTTT; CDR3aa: CASSLAGFEKLFF
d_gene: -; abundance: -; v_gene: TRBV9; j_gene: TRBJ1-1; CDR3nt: TGTGCCAGCAGCGTAGACAACAGGAACACTGAAGCTTTCTTT; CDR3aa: CASSVDNRNTEAFF
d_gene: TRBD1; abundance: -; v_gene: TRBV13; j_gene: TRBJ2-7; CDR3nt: TGTGCCAGCAGCGCAGGACAGGGTCGGTACGAGCAGTACTTC; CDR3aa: CASSAGQGRYEQYF
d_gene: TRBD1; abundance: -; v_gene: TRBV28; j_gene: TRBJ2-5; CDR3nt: TGTGCCAGCAGTTTCGGTCGGGCAGGGGGTTTTGCAGAGACCCAGTACTTC; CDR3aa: CASSFGRAGGFAETQYF
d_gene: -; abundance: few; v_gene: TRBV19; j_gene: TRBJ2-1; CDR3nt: TGTGCCAGTAGTATAGTGTCCCAAAATGAGCAGTTCTTC; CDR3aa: CASSIVSQNEQFF
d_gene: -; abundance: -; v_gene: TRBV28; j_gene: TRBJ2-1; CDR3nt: TGTGCCAGCAGCCGTTCGGGGCAGGGCCACGGGAATGAGCAGTTCTTC; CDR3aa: CASSRSGQGHGNEQFF
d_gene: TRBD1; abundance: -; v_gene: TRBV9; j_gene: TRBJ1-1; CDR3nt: TGTGCCAGCAGCCCCCAGGGACAGGGCAAAACTGAAGCTTTCTTT; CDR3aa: CASSPQGQGKTEAFF
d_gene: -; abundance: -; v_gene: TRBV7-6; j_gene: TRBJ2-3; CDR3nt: TGTGCCAGCAGCTCCTCGTCGTTCATTGATACGCAGTATTTT; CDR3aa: CASSSSSFIDTQYF
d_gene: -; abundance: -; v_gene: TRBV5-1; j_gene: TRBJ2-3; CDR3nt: TGCGCCAGCCGCTCTGGAACCACAGATACGCAGTATTTT; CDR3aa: CASRSGTTDTQYF
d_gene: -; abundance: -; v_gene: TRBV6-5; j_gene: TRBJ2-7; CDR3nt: TGTGCCAGCAGTTACGACCAGGCGGCTCTCTCCTACGAGCAGTACTTC; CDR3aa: CASSYDQAALSYEQYF
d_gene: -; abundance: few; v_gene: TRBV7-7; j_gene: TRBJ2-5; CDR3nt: TGTGCCAGCAGCTTAGCGAAGTTACCGCAAGAGACCCAGTACTTC; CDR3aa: CASSLAKLPQETQYF
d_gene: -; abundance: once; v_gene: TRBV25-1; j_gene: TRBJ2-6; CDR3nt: TGTGCCAGCAGTGAATTAGGGGCGGGGGCTTCTGGGGCCAACGTCCTGACTTTC; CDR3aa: CASSELGAGASGANVLTF
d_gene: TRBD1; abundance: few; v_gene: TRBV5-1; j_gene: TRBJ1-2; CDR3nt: TGCGCCAGCAGCCAGGGGTCCGGGACAGGGGTTGGCTACACCTTC; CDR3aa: CASSQGSGTGVGYTF
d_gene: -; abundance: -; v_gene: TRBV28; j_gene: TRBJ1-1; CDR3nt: TGTGCCAGCAGTTTGGTACAACTGAACACTGAAGCTTTCTTT; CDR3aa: CASSLVQLNTEAFF
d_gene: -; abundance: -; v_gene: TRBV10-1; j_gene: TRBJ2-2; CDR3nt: TGCGCCAGCAGTGACAGGGGAGCCGGGGAGCTGTTTTTT; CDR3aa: CASSDRGAGELFF
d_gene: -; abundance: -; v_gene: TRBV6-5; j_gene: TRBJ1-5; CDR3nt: TGTGCCAGCAGTCGTCGGGGCCTCAATCAGCCCCAGCATTTT; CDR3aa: CASSRRGLNQPQHF
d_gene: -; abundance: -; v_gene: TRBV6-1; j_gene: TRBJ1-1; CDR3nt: TGTGCCAGCACTCAAAGGGGGGTGACTGAAGCTTTCTTT; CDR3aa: CASTQRGVTEAFF
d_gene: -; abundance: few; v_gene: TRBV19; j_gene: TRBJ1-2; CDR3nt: TGTGCCAGTAGTATCCCCGGGTCGGGCACAGCATATGGCTACACCTTC; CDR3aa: CASSIPGSGTAYGYTF
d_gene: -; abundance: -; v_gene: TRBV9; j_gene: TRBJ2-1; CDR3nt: TGTGCCAGCAGCGGCACCCGCCCGGAAAAAGAGTACAATGAGCAGTTCTTC; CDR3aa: CASSGTRPEKEYNEQFF
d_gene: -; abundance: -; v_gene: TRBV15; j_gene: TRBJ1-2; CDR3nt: TGTGCCACCAGCCCCACTCGAGGGCAATGGAACTATGGCTACACCTTC; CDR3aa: CATSPTRGQWNYGYTF
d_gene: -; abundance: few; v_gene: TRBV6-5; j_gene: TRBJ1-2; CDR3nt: TGTGCCAGCAGTTACGCTCGGACAGCCGGGGACTATGGCTACACCTTC; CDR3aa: CASSYARTAGDYGYTF
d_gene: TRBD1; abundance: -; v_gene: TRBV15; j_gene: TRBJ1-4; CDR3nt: TGTGCCACCAGCAGAGATCTGGGACAGAATGAAAAACTGTTTTTT; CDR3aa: CATSRDLGQNEKLFF
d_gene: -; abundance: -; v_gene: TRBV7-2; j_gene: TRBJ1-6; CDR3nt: TGTGCCAGCAGCAGGGACGGGAACTCCTATAATTCACCCCTCCACTTT; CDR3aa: CASSRDGNSYNSPLHF
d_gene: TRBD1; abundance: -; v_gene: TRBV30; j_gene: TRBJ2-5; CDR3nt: TGTGCCTGGAGAGGACAGGAAGAGACCCAGTACTTC; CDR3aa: CAWRGQEETQYF
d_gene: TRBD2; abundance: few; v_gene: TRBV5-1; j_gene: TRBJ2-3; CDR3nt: TGCGCCAGCAGCGACACTAGCGGGGGGGATACGCAGTATTTT; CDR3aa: CASSDTSGGDTQYF
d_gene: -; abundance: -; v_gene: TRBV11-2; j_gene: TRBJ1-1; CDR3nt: TGTGCCAGCAGTCAGACAGAGAACACTGAAGCTTTCTTT; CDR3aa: CASSQTENTEAFF
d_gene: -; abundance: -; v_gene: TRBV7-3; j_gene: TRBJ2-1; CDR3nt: TGTGCCAGCAGCTTAACTCCGGGATACAATGAGCAGTTCTTC; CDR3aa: CASSLTPGYNEQFF
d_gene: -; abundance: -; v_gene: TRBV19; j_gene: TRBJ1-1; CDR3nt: TGTGCCAGTACAATAGGAGTCACTGAAGCTTTCTTT; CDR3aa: CASTIGVTEAFF
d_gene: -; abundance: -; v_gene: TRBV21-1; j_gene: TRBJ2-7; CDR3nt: TGTGCCAGCGCAGGGGGCACTGGGGAGCAGTACTTC; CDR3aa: CASAGGTGEQYF
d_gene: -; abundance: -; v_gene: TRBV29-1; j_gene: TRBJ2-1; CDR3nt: TGCAGCGTCGAAGACAGAGCATCCAATGAGCAGTTCTTC; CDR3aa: CSVEDRASNEQFF
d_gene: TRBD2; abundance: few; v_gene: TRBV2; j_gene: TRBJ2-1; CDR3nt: TGTGCCAGCAGGTTCGGGACTAGCGGGGGGCCTTACAATGAGCAGTTCTTC; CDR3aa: CASRFGTSGGPYNEQFF